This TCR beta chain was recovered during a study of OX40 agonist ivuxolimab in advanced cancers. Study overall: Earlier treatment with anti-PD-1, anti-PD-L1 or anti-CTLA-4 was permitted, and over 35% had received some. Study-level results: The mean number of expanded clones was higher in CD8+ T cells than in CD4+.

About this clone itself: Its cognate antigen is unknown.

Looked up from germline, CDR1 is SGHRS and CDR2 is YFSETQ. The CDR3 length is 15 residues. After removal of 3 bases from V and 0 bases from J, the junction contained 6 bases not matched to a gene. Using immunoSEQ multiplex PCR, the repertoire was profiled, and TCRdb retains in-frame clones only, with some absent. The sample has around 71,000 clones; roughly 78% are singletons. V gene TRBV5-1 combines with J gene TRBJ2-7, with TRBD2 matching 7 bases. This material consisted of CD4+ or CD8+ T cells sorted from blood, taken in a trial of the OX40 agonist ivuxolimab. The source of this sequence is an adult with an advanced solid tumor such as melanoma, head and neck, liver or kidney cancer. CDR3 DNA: TGCGCCAGCAGCTCGGGGGACTACTACTCCTACGAGCAGTACTTC. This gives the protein CASSSGDYYSYEQYF.